Each of the 6 T cell receptor beta chains below was sequenced from the same sample in a study of blood T cell repertoires in COVID-19. Clones were read by immunoSEQ multiplex PCR, and TCRdb kept only the in-frame ones, dropping some. The data show more than 250,000 clones, roughly 87% seen once. The source material was PBMCs or T cells enriched from blood (not recorded which). All receptors derive from a woman younger than 45 who had recovered from COVID-19.

The chain couples TRBV7-2 to TRBJ1-1, with a tentative D call TRBD1 (6 bases). Trimming pared 5 bases from V and 5 bases from J, leaving 18 bases between. The CDR3 contains 15 residues. Germline V gene sequence: CDR1 SGHTA, CDR2 FQGNSA. CDR3: CASSPTRGIGTEAFF. As DNA, the CDR3 is TGTGCCAGCAGCCCGACCAGGGGAATCGGGACTGAAGCTTTCTTT.

This chain joins TRBV7-2 and TRBJ2-1; D ambiguous. This CDR3 region has 13 residues. V was shortened by 1 base and J by 7 bases, with 8 bases between the two germline ends. Germline loops: CDR1 SGHTA, CDR2 FQGNSA. The CDR3 DNA reads TGTGCCAGCAGCTTAGTAGGAGTTAATGAGCAGTTCTTC. Its protein is CASSLVGVNEQFF. Variable domain in full (rest from reference TRBV7-2 and TRBJ2-1): GAGVSQSPSNKVTEKGKDVELRCDPISGHTALYWYRQSLGQGLEFLIYFQGNSAPDKSGLPSDRFSAERTGGSVSTLTIQRTQQEDSAVYLCASSLVGVNEQFFGPGTRLTVL.

This chain joins TRBV30 and TRBJ2-3; no definite D call. The V gene lost 1 base and the J gene lost 6 bases, with 11 bases spanning the gap. CDR3 size: 13 residues. Looked up from germline, CDR1 is GTSNPN and CDR2 is SVGIG (reference sequence). CDR3 region: CAWSGHPMDTQYF. The CDR3 region has the DNA TGTGCCTGGAGTGGACATCCGATGGATACGCAGTATTTT.

The CDR3 reads CASDIEVAGSINEQFF. The CDR3 DNA reads as TGCGCCAGCGATATCGAGGTAGCGGGGTCAATCAATGAGCAGTTCTTC. The V gene is TRBV4-1, the J gene TRBJ2-1, with 8 bases identical to TRBD2. The CDR3 is 16 amino acids. CDR1 and CDR2 from the germline V gene are MGHRA and YSYEKL. V gave up 8 bases and J gave up 6 bases; unmatched junction bases: 15.

This chain connects TRBV6-5 to TRBJ1-1, with D uncertain. This CDR3 is 14 amino acids long. V gave up 3 bases and J gave up 3 bases, with 11 bases separating them. From germline, CDR1 is MNHEY and CDR2 SVGAGI. The CDR3 loop reads CASSYGQVYTEAFF. CDR3 DNA sequence: TGTGCCAGCAGTTATGGGCAGGTTTACACTGAAGCTTTCTTT.

The chain recombines TRBV9 with TRBJ1-3, with D tentatively TRBD1 (6 bases). CDR3 size: 15 residues. The V and J ends lost 7 bases and 0 bases respectively, with 14 bases between them. The V gene's germline CDR1 is SGDLS and CDR2 YYNGEE. The CDR3 DNA reads as TGTGCCAGCGGCGGGGGCCCGAGCTCTGGAAACACCATATATTTT. This gives the protein CASGGGPSSGNTIYF.